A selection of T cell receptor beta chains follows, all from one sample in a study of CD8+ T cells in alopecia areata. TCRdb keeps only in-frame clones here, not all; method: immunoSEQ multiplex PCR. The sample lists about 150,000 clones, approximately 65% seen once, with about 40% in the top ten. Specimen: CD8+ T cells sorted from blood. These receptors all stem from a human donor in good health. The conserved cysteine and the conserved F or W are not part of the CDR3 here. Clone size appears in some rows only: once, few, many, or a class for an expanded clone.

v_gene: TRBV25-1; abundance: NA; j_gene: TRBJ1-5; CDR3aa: ASSGYSNQPQH
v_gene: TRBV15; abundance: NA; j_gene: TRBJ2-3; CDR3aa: ATSTTLI
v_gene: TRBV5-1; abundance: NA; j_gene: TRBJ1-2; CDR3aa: ASSLGGTDYGYT
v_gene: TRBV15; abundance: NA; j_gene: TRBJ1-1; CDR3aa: ATSADRMRTEAF
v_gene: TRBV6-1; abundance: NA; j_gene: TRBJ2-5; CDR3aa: ASSERTDQETQY
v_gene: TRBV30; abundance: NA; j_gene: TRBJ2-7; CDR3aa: AWSLTGGHEQY
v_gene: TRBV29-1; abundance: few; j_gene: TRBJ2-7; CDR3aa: SVEVGAYEQY
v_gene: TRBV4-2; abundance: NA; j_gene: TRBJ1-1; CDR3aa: ASSQRGAGTEAF
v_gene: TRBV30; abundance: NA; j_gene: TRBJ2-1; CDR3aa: AWSALGLAGRVEQF
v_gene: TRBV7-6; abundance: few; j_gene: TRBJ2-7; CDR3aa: ASSPGYEQY
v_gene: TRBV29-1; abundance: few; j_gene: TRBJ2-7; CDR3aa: SFEQGAYEQY
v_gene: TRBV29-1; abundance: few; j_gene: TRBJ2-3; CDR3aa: SVEEGSDTQY
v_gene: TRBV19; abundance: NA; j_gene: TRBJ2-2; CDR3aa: ASSWGQTNTGELF
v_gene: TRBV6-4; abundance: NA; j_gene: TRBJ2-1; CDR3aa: ASSDVAGGEQF
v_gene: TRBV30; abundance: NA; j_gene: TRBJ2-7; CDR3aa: AWSVVGPGREQY
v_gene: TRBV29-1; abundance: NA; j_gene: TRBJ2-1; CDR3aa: SVVAAGGKWYNEQF
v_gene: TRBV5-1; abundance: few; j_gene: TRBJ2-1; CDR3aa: ASSLTGPYNEQF
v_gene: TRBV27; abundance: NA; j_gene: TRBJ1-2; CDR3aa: ASSPGLARGLSGYT
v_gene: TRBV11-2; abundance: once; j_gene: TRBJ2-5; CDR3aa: ASTQGETQY
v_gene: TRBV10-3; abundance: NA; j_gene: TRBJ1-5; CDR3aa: AISESDQPQH
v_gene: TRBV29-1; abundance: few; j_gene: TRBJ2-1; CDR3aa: SVEGWEGSINEQF
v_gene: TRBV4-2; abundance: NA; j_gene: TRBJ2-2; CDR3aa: ASSQESAGKGPGELF
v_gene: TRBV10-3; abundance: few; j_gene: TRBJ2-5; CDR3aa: AISEGPGGTQY
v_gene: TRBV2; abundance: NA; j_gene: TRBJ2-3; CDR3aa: AGLAGAAADTQY
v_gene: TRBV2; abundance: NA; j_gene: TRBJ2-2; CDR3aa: ASSGLGLNTGELF
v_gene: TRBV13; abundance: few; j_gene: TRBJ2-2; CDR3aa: ASSLDTIRAGELF
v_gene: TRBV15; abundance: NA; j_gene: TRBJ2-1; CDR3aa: ATSTKLAGVGNEQF
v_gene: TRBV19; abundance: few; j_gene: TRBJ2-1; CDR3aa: ASSMGSGTYYNEQF
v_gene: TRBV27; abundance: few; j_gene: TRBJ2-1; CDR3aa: AASGSYNEQF
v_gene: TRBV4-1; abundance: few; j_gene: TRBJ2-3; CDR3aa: ASSQEWRGTDTQY
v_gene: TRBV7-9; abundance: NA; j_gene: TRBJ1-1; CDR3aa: ASRPSGSNEAF
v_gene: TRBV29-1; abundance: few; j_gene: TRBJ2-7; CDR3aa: SVVVPAGLVYEQY
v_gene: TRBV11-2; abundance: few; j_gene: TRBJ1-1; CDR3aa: ASSFLFGGEAF
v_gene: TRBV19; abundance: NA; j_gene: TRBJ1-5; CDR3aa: ASSTGTGTQPQH
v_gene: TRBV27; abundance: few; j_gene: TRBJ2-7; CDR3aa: ASGDPGTGPVEQY
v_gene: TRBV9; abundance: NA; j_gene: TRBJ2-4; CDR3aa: ASSGRGARKNIQY
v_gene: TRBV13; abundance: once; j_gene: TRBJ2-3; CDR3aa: ASSVRTPSDTQY
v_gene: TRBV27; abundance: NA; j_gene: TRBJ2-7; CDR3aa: AFTDQARDEQY
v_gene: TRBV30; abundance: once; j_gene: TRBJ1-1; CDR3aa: AYSHLTEAF
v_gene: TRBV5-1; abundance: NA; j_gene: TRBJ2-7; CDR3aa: ASSLVQSRRDEQY
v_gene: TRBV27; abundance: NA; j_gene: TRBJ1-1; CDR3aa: ASRTGVNTEAF
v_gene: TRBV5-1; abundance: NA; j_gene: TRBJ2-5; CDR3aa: ASSLALETQY
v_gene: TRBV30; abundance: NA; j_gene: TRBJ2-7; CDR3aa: AWSVIGGYEQY
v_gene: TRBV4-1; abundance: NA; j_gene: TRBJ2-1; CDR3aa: ASSQVRGSYNEQF
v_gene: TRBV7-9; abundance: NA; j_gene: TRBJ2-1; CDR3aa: ASSLAGDGGEQF
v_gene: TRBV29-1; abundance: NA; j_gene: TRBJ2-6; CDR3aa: SVELRGQSGANVLT
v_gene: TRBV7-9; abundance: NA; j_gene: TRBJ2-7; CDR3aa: ASSPGDRLHEQY
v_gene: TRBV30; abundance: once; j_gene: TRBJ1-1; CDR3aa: AWKGATIGPMNTEAF
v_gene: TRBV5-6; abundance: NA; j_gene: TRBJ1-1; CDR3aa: ASSLGQGAI
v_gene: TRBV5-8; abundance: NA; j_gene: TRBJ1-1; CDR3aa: ASSLSGTSTEAF
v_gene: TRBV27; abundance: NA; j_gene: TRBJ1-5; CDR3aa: ASRFRVFQPQH
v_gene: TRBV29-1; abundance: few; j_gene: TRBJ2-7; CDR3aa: SVEGQGIDEQY
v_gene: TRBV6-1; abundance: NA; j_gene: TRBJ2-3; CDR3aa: ASESDTQY
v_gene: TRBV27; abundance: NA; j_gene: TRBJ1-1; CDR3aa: ASSLSVRNTEAF
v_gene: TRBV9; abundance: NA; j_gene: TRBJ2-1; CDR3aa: ASGTGPNEQF
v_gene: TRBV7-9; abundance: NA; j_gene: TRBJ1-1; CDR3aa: ASRWGGDTEAF